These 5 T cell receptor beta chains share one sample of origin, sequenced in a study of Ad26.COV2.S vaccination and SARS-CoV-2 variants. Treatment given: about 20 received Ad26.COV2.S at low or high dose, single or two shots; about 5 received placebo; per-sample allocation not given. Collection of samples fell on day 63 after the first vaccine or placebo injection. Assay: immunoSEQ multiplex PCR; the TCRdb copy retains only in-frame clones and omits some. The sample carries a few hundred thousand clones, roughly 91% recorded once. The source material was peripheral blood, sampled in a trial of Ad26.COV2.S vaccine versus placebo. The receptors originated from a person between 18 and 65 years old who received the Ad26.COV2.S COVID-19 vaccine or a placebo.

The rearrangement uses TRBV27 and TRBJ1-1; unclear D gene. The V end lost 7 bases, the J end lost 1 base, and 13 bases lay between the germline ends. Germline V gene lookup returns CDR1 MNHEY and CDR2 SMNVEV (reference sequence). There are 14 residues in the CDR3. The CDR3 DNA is TGTGCCAGCATGGGTGGGAGGAGGAACACTGAAGCTTTCTTT. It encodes CASMGGRRNTEAFF.

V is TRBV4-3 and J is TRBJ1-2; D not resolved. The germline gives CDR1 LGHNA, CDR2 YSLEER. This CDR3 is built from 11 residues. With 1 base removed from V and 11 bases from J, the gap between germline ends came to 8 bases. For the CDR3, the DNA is TGCGCCAGCAGCCAAGGCCGGAGGTACACCTTC. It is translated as CASSQGRRYTF.

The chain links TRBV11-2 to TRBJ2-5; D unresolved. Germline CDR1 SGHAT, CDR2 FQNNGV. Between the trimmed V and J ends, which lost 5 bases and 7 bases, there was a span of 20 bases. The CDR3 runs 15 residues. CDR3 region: CASSPRAQQYGTQYF. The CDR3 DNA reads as TGTGCCAGCAGCCCAAGGGCACAGCAGTATGGGACCCAGTACTTC.

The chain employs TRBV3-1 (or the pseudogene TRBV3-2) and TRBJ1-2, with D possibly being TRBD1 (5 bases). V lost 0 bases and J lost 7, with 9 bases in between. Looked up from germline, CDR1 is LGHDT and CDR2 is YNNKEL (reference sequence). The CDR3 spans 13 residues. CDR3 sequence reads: CASSQDPGGGYTF. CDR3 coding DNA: TGTGCCAGCAGCCAAGATCCGGGGGGTGGCTACACCTTC.

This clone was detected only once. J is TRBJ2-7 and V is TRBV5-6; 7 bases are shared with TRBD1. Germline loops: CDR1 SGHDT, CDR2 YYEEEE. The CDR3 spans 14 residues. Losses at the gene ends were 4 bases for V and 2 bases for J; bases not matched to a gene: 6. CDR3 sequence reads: CASSASGQPYEQYF. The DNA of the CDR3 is TGTGCCAGCAGCGCCTCGGGACAGCCCTACGAGCAGTACTTC.